Presented here are 31 T cell receptor beta chains from one specimen sequenced in a study of OX40 agonist ivuxolimab in advanced cancers. Profiled with immunoSEQ multiplex PCR; TCRdb holds only in-frame clones, not every one. Among about 79,000 clones listed, 92% were seen once. Source: CD4+ or CD8+ T cells sorted from blood, taken in a trial of the OX40 agonist ivuxolimab. The receptor source for this set is an adult with an advanced solid tumor such as melanoma, head and neck, liver or kidney cancer.

This chain links TRBV19 with TRBJ2-1; 9 bases are shared with TRBD1. The CDR3 has 15 amino acids. After removal of 3 bases from V and 8 bases from J, the junction contained 8 bases not matched to a gene. Germline CDR1 and CDR2: LNHDA and SQIVND (reference sequence). This CDR3 is CASSMEDRGFDEQFF. As DNA, the CDR3 is TGTGCCAGTAGTATGGAGGACAGGGGTTTCGATGAGCAGTTCTTC.

V and J are TRBV28 and TRBJ1-1; the match to TRBD1 covers 10 bases. V was clipped by 6 bases and J by 12 bases; unmatched bases: 16. Germline V gives CDR1 MDHEN, CDR2 SYDVKM. The CDR3 extends over 15 amino acids. DNA for the CDR3: TGTGCCAGCAGCTTACCGGGACAGGGGTTCGGTAAATCTTTCTTT. This encodes CASSLPGQGFGKSFF.

This sequence joins TRBV10-3 and TRBJ2-5; 9 bases match TRBD1. This CDR3 has 13 residues. The ends lost 4 bases at V and 3 bases at J; junction bases unmatched: 0. Germline CDR1 reads ENHRY; CDR2 reads SYGVKD. CDR3 sequence (DNA): TGTGCCATCAGTGGGGACAGGGAAGAGACCCAGTACTTC. This gives the protein CAISGDREETQYF.

The V gene is TRBV7-8, the J gene TRBJ2-2, with 14 bases identical to TRBD2. CDR1 is SGHVS and CDR2 is FQNEAQ in the germline V gene. The junction had 8 bases not matched to a gene; V was cut back by 8 bases and J by 0 bases. The CDR3 runs to 18 residues. The CDR3 sequence is CASSKGLAGASNTGELFF. The CDR3 bases are TGTGCCAGCTCCAAGGGACTAGCGGGGGCATCGAACACCGGGGAGCTGTTTTTT.

The chain uses TRBV11-3 and TRBJ2-5; 7 nucleotides line up with TRBD2. Germline CDR1 and CDR2: SGHNT and YENEEA. V dropped 4 bases and J dropped 3; count of bases not matched to a gene: 5. The CDR3 has 14 residues. The CDR3 sequence is CASSSRRGKETQYF. The CDR3 coding sequence is TGTGCCAGCAGCTCACGGCGGGGGAAAGAGACCCAGTACTTC.

V is TRBV7-9 and J is TRBJ2-1; possibly TRBD2 for D (6 bases). Per the germline V gene, CDR1 is SEHNR and CDR2 is FQNEAQ (reference sequence). This CDR3 has 11 amino acids. Deletions cut 5 bases from V and 14 bases from J, with 13 bases between. CDR3 residues: CASSKGLTEFF. The DNA for the CDR3 is TGTGCCAGCAGCAAAGGACTAACGGAGTTCTTC.

This sequence joins TRBV9 and TRBJ2-5, with D possibly being TRBD1 or TRBD2 (6 bases each). The end of the DNA fits TRBJ2-7 better, so the J call may be wrong. The CDR3 has 17 amino acids. Per the germline V gene, CDR1 is SGDLS and CDR2 is YYNGEE. The CDR3 region has the DNA TGTGCCAGCAGCGTTTCCTGGACGGGGGCCCCTACGCACGAGCAGTACTTC. Translation gives CASSVSWTGAPTHEQYF.

The V gene is TRBV11-3, the J gene TRBJ2-2; 8 bases map to TRBD2. The CDR3 runs to 17 residues. Looked up from germline, CDR1 is SGHNT and CDR2 is YENEEA. The V and J ends lost 0 bases and 5 bases, in that order; junction bases with no gene match: 8. DNA for the CDR3: TGTGCCAGCAGCTTAGAGATGACGGGAGGGTTGACCGGGGAGCTGTTTTTT. It translates to CASSLEMTGGLTGELFF.

V gene TRBV19 combines with J gene TRBJ1-1; 7 positions agree with TRBD1. CDR1 and CDR2 from the germline V gene are LNHDA and SQIVND (reference sequence). With 1 base clipped from V and 11 bases from J, the junction kept 7 bases outside the gene matches. This CDR3 contains 13 residues. The DNA of the CDR3 is TGTGCCAGTAGTATAGGGAAGGGGGCAGAGGCTTTCTTT. Translation gives CASSIGKGAEAFF.

CDR3 sequence: CASSLKVSGQETQYF. CDR3 coding DNA: TGTGCCAGCAGCTTGAAGGTCAGCGGCCAAGAGACCCAGTACTTC. The chain couples TRBV5-4 to TRBJ2-5; maybe TRBD2 (5 bases). Germline CDR1 SGHNT, CDR2 YYREEE (reference sequence). CDR3 length equals 15 residues. Trimming took 1 base from V and 1 from J, leaving 11 bases between them. Based on the CDR3 plus reference TRBV5-4 and TRBJ2-5, the full variable domain is ETGVTQSPTHLIKTRGQQVTLRCSSQSGHNTVSWYQQALGQGPQFIFQYYREEENGRGNFPPRFSGLQFPNYSSELNVNALELDDSALYLCASSLKVSGQETQYFGPGTRLLVL.

The chain has TRBV4-2 and TRBJ2-5, with D perhaps matching TRBD1 or TRBD2 (6 bases each). The J call may be in error: the DNA end matches TRBJ2-7 better. Looked up from germline, CDR1 is LGHNA and CDR2 is YNFKEQ. The CDR3 consists of 16 residues. The CDR3: CASSQGAVRGDYEQYF. The CDR3 DNA reads TGTGCCAGCAGCCAAGGGGCAGTAAGGGGGGACTACGAGCAGTACTTC.

This clone was counted a few times. The chain is built from TRBV19 and TRBJ2-5; the D is unclear. CDR3 length: 14 amino acids. Germline CDR1 is LNHDA and CDR2 is SQIVND (reference sequence). V shed 5 bases and J shed 4 bases, with 14 bases lying between them. This CDR3 is CASSSQPTGETQYF. CDR3 bases: TGTGCCAGTAGTTCCCAACCGACGGGAGAGACCCAGTACTTC.

This rearrangement joins TRBV7-6 to TRBJ1-5; TRBD1 is a possible D gene (6 bases). CDR3 length equals 14 residues. The germline V gene encodes CDR1 SGHVS and CDR2 FNYEAQ. V shed 4 bases and J shed 4 bases, with 11 bases lying between them. The CDR3 DNA is TGTGCCAGCAGCTCACAGGGTATGAATCAGCCCCAGCATTTT. Protein: CASSSQGMNQPQHF.

The chain is built from TRBV7-2 and TRBJ1-3, with D hard to call. V lost 2 bases and J lost 0, with 5 bases in between. The CDR3 is made up of 14 amino acids. Germline loops: CDR1 SGHTA, CDR2 FQGNSA. CDR3 amino acids: CASSLYSSGNTIYF. CDR3 nucleotide sequence: TGTGCCAGCAGCTTATATAGCTCTGGAAACACCATATATTTT.

This clone occurred once. The genes are TRBV5-6 and TRBJ2-7; D uncertain. Per germline, CDR1 SGHDT and CDR2 YYEEEE. Trimming stripped 5 bases from V and 2 bases from J, with 17 bases between. The CDR3 has 15 residues. The CDR3 sequence is CASSRGPSEPYEQYF. CDR3 sequence (DNA): TGTGCCAGCAGTCGCGGACCGTCGGAACCCTACGAGCAGTACTTC. The variable domain in full, completed from reference TRBV5-6 and TRBJ2-7, reads DAGVTQSPTHLIKTRGQQVTLRCSPKSGHDTVSWYQQALGQGPQFIFQYYEEEERQRGNFPDRFSGHQFPNYSSELNVNALLLGDSALYLCASSRGPSEPYEQYFGPGTRLTVT.

V and J are TRBV18 and TRBJ2-1, with 9 bases that match TRBD2. The CDR3 is made up of 15 amino acids. CDR1 is KGHSH and CDR2 is LQKENI in the germline V gene. Trimming cost V 8 bases and J 9 bases; bases outside gene matches: 14. This CDR3 is CASTSLAGVNSEQFF. CDR3 bases: TGTGCCAGCACTTCCTTAGCGGGAGTGAACAGTGAGCAGTTCTTC.

As for this clone: The sample has other DNA sequences that encode this CDR3 too. CDR3 in amino acids: CASSLDSYNEQFF. CDR3 sequence (DNA): TGTGCCAGCAGCTTGGACAGCTACAATGAGCAGTTCTTC. The J gene is TRBJ2-1, the V gene TRBV5-4; D unclear. V was pared by 0 bases and J by 3 bases, with 4 bases between. Germline V gives CDR1 SGHNT, CDR2 YYREEE (reference sequence). CDR3 size: 13 residues.

The chain is built from TRBV11-3 and TRBJ2-1; the D is unclear. CDR3 length: 15 amino acids. With 5 bases removed from V and 1 base from J, the gap between germline ends came to 12 bases. The germline V gene has CDR1 SGHNT and CDR2 YENEEA. The DNA of the CDR3 is TGTGCCAGCAGCCCAAGGGAACATTCCTACAATGAGCAGTTCTTC. Its translation is CASSPREHSYNEQFF.

This chain links TRBV30 with TRBJ2-4, with a possible D match to TRBD2 (6 bases). The CDR3 sequence is 11 residues long. Germline lookup yields CDR1 GTSNPN and CDR2 SVGIG (reference sequence). V shed 3 bases and J shed 13 bases, with 13 bases lying between them. In DNA, the CDR3 is TGTGCCTGGAGAAGTGAGGGACTCCAGTACTTC. Translation: CAWRSEGLQYF.

V gene TRBV21-1 combines with J gene TRBJ2-1; the tabulated D call, TRBD2, remains unverified against the DNA. TRBV21-1 is termed a pseudogene. This CDR3 contains 23 residues. The CDR3 here is CASSKPPLWGLAWRIGILTEQFF. The CDR3 DNA reads TGTGCCAGCAGCAAACCGCCCTTGTGGGGACTAGCGTGGCGAATAGGTATACTAACTGAGCAGTTCTTC.

This clone was observed a few times. V gene TRBV5-4 combines with J gene TRBJ2-2; possible D gene TRBD1, 6 bases. Deletions cut 2 bases from V and 9 bases from J, with 17 bases between. This CDR3 region has 15 residues. Germline V lookup: CDR1 SGHNT, CDR2 YYREEE (reference sequence). In DNA, the CDR3 is TGTGCCAGCAGCTTCCAGGACAGAGTAGGCAGGGAGCTGTTTTTT. Encoded protein: CASSFQDRVGRELFF.

As regards this clone: Germline and junction disagree at one end, which may indicate a read error. The chain has TRBV19 and TRBJ1-4, with 12 bases identical to TRBD1. Germline assignment: CDR1 LNHDA and CDR2 SQIVND (reference sequence). The CDR3 has 14 residues. The DNA for the CDR3 is TGTGCCAGTAGTATAGCCAACCGGGACAGGGGGCAAACTTTT. Its translation: CASSIANRDRGQTF.

The V and J genes are TRBV5-1 and TRBJ2-2, with 11 bases matching TRBD1. CDR3 length: 15 amino acids. V trimming: 5 bases; J trimming: 4 bases; junction bases outside the gene matches: 4. Germline assignment: CDR1 SGHRS and CDR2 YFSETQ. The CDR3 spells CASRTGTGGTGELFF. For the CDR3, the DNA is TGCGCCAGCAGAACCGGGACAGGGGGCACCGGGGAGCTGTTTTTT.

Worth noting for this clone: Other DNA sequences in the same sample also yield this CDR3. The genes are TRBV30 and TRBJ2-2, with D possibly matching TRBD1 (5 bases). The V gene's germline CDR1 is GTSNPN and CDR2 SVGIG (reference sequence). V lost 0 bases, J lost 4 bases, and 9 bases lay in between. This CDR3 is built from 14 residues. CDR3 in amino acids: CAWSVAGSTGELFF. For the CDR3, the DNA is TGTGCCTGGAGTGTGGCAGGGTCCACCGGGGAGCTGTTTTTT.

The chain couples TRBV7-3 to TRBJ1-1, with D possibly matching TRBD1 (5 bases). The V end lost 2 bases, the J end lost 3 bases, and 10 bases lay between the germline ends. This CDR3 spans 14 amino acids. The germline V gene has CDR1 SGHTA and CDR2 FQGTGA. Written as DNA, the CDR3 is TGTGCCAGCAGCTTAGAGGGACCGCACACTGAAGCTTTCTTT. Its translation is CASSLEGPHTEAFF.

The J gene is TRBJ1-1, the V gene TRBV6-6; D gene uncertain. Per germline, CDR1 MNHNY and CDR2 SVGAGI (reference sequence). Trimming took off 7 bases at V and 4 bases at J, with 16 bases between the two ends. The CDR3 length is 14 residues. In nucleotides, the CDR3 is TGTGCCAGCATCCGAGAGGGAGGGATCACTGAAGCTTTCTTT. Protein product: CASIREGGITEAFF.

The rearrangement joins TRBV7-6 to TRBJ2-1; D remains ambiguous. V shed 3 bases and J shed 7 bases, with 10 bases lying between them. The CDR3 contains 13 residues. The germline V gene encodes CDR1 SGHVS and CDR2 FNYEAQ. The CDR3 sequence is CASSLGTWNEQFF. CDR3 bases: TGTGCCAGCAGCTTGGGTACGTGGAATGAGCAGTTCTTC.

V gene TRBV18 combines with J gene TRBJ2-2, with a possible D match to TRBD2 (6 bases). Between the trimmed V and J ends, which lost 2 bases and 5 bases, there was a span of 6 bases. This CDR3 is 13 amino acids long. The germline gives CDR1 KGHSH, CDR2 LQKENI. CDR3 sequence (DNA): TGTGCCAGCTCACCAGGGACTACCGGGGAGCTGTTTTTT. Amino acid sequence: CASSPGTTGELFF.

This clone was counted only a few times. This chain links TRBV5-1 with TRBJ2-3, with D unresolved. The CDR3 has 17 amino acids. Germline CDR1 is SGHRS and CDR2 is YFSETQ. Trimming stripped 2 bases from V and 0 bases from J, with 16 bases between. The CDR3 nucleotides read TGCGCCAGCAGCTTTAGAGTAGACGCCCGGAGCACAGATACGCAGTATTTT. Amino acid sequence: CASSFRVDARSTDTQYF.

The J gene is TRBJ1-3, the V gene TRBV2, with 7 bases aligning to TRBD1. This CDR3 spans 15 amino acids. The ends lost 4 bases at V and 0 bases at J; junction bases unmatched: 3. In germline, CDR1 is SNHLY, CDR2 FYNNEI. The chain's CDR3 is CASSATGASGNTIYF. The DNA for the CDR3 is TGTGCCAGCAGTGCCACAGGGGCCTCTGGAAACACCATATATTTT. The complete variable domain, with remaining parts taken from reference TRBV2 and TRBJ1-3, reads EPEVTQTPSHQVTQMGQEVILRCVPISNHLYFYWYRQILGQKVEFLVSFYNNEISEKSEIFDDQFSVERPDGSNFTLKIRSTKLEDSAMYFCASSATGASGNTIYFGEGSWLTVV.

The chain recombines TRBV10-3 with TRBJ1-2, with 8 bases lining up with TRBD1. This CDR3 has 14 amino acids. V trimming: 10 bases; J trimming: 6 bases; junction bases outside the gene matches: 13. Germline V gives CDR1 ENHRY, CDR2 SYGVKD. CDR3 amino acids: CATQGTGDGNGYTF. The DNA for the CDR3 is TGTGCCACCCAAGGGACAGGTGACGGAAATGGCTACACCTTC.